The present T cell receptor beta chain was sequenced within a study of vaccination and CD4 T cells after COVID-19. Findings and caveats of the study: For convalescent patients, 304 of the 307 vaccine-specific clones analyzed were classified as spike mono-reactive.

Indicated time point: late sampling 161 to 241 days after vaccination in a few convalescent patients. The treatment denotes: approximately 9-day PBMC culture with coronavirus spike peptide pools or control peptides (ViraFEST assay). The study sequenced cultured CD4+ T cell DNA using the Oncomine TCR Beta short-read assay. Each CDR3 protein gets one entry after TCRdb re-called the PCR reads with MiXCR. The sample gives around 16,000 distinct CDR3 sequences, around 47% of which show up once; 20% is in the top ten. This clonotype was seen more than once but under ten times. Antigen: not known. V lost 6 bases and J 7 bases, leaving 21 bases between the germline ends. This CDR3 spans 15 amino acids. Germline loops: CDR1 MNHEY, CDR2 SMNVEV (reference sequence).

The clonotype was recovered from a human donor who had recovered from COVID-19. Source: CD4+ T cells from blood, cultured in vitro, taken about 7 months after SARS-CoV-2 vaccination. This chain connects TRBV27 to TRBJ1-2; D possibly corresponds to TRBD1 (5 bases). The CDR3 reads CASSQSGAGQGGYTF. Written as DNA, the CDR3 is TGTGCCAGCAGCCAGAGCGGCGCAGGGCAGGGTGGCTACACCTTC.